A single TCR beta chain is shown here with its context. The antigen remains unidentified. Blood genomic DNA input for TRB amplification was about 240-500 ng. TRB rearrangements were amplified by multiplex PCR with BIOMED2 TRB-A/B primers. TCRdb reprocessed the multiplex PCR reads with MiXCR, giving one entry per CDR3 protein. The sample records 15,000 to 20,000 distinct CDR3 sequences, roughly 36% being singletons. The sample comes from a study of T and B cells in COVID-19 patients. Study details: Critical illness requiring mechanical ventilation or extracorporeal membrane oxygenation affected 12 of 20 active-infection patients.

Germline CDR1 and CDR2: MNHNY and SVGAGI (reference sequence). CDR3 length equals 12 residues. Trimming pared 5 bases from V and 6 bases from J, leaving 9 bases between. Points from the study as a whole: Few blood samples existed from mildly ill patients during symptoms or early in severe cases.

The V gene is TRBV6-6, the J gene TRBJ2-3, with D perhaps TRBD2 (5 bases). The receptor was isolated from a human donor with active COVID-19. Sequencing used blood. The CDR3 region is CASSPSGDTQYF. CDR3 nucleotide sequence: TGTGCCAGCAGTCCCTCGGGGGATACGCAGTATTTT.